This T cell receptor beta chain was recovered during a study of blood T cell repertoires in COVID-19. Study-wide background: Acute and convalescent COVID-19 samples came from the United States, Italy and Spain. From T cells, B-cell-depleted T cells, or PBMCs came the material, which was cDNA or gDNA.

Source study methods: Cell counts per sample came from amplifying reference gene primers. Assay used: immunoSEQ multiplex PCR; TCRdb lists only in-frame clones, some missing. V, J and clone size were drawn from that table, and D and trimming were deduced from the DNA. This sample has over 200,000 clones, with more than 70% found just once. The germline gives CDR1 SGHAT, CDR2 FQNNGV. V lost 1 base, J lost 4 bases, and 7 bases lay in between. The CDR3 consists of 14 residues. The V call is TRBV11-2, the J call TRBJ1-4; D gene uncertain. The sequencing input was peripheral blood. This clonotype originated in a man aged 35 to 55 with active or convalescent COVID-19. Written as DNA, the CDR3 is TGTGCCAGCAGCTTAGTGGCGGGTAATGAAAAACTGTTTTTT. This codes for CASSLVAGNEKLFF.